This T cell receptor (beta chain) is from a study of T cells in Graves' hyperthyroidism and ophthalmopathy. The V end lost 7 bases, the J end lost 1 base, and 13 bases lay between the germline ends. Germline V gene data show CDR1 as MNHEY and CDR2 as SMNVEV (reference sequence). The CDR3 length is 14 residues. TCR beta CDR3 region amplification was performed from RNA transcripts. With the HTBI primer set, the TCR CDR3 went through a first round of RT-PCR. TCRdb reprocessed the multiplex PCR reads via MiXCR and lists one record per CDR3 protein. Among more than 300,000 distinct CDR3 sequences, about 18% were seen once, and the ten largest hold around a third.

Sample: blood. The genes are TRBV27 and TRBJ1-1; D unclear. The origin of this receptor is a woman under 40 with Graves' hyperthyroidism that later progressed to Graves' ophthalmopathy. The CDR3 DNA sequence: TGTGCCAGCATCCCCCCGGGCCCGAACACTGAAGCTTTCTTT. Translated: CASIPPGPNTEAFF.